The entry below gives a single TCR beta chain sequence along with its context. Its target is unknown. The CDR3 is 17 amino acids. Germline CDR1 reads SGHTA; CDR2 reads FQGTGA. V was clipped by 3 bases and J by 0 bases; unmatched bases: 5. The primer mix had 60 Vbeta and 13 Jbeta primers. Only in-frame clones appear in the TCRdb table, and some are missing; sequencing was by immunoSEQ multiplex PCR. The table has 100,000 to 150,000 clones, about 81% seen once; the top ten hold 5.5% to 7.5%. The donors, nominally healthy at sampling, likely had unrecorded immune exposures. The entry originates in a study of cytomegalovirus exposure and HLA in healthy donors. Study-wide results and caveats: Diagnosis of cytomegalovirus status made by the classifier reportedly showed high specificity and sensitivity. Accurate HLA-A and HLA-B prediction from TCR beta sequences was reported for most subjects. Investigators reported under 200 TCR beta chains as tied to cytomegalovirus.

This sequence joins TRBV7-3 and TRBJ2-1; TRBD2 aligns across 10 bases. Sequenced material: PBMCs. The source of this sequence is a woman in her thirties or forties in good health and CMV-seropositive. In nucleotides, the CDR3 is TGTGCCAGCAGCTTGGGACTAGCGTTAAGCTCCTACAATGAGCAGTTCTTC. Residues: CASSLGLALSSYNEQFF.